Listed here is a single T cell receptor beta chain. Assay: immunoSEQ multiplex PCR; the TCRdb copy retains only in-frame clones and omits some. The sample yields approximately 6,600 clones, roughly nine tenths seen once. The sample belongs to a study of blood T cell repertoires in COVID-19. With 3 bases removed from V and 1 base from J, the gap between germline ends came to 16 bases. Germline values: CDR1 MNHEY, CDR2 SMNVEV (reference sequence). This CDR3 is 17 amino acids long. This receptor was taken from a man at least 80 years old with active COVID-19. The sample was peripheral blood. The chain carries TRBV27 and TRBJ1-5; D might be TRBD1 (6 bases). The CDR3 nucleotides are TGTGCCAGCAGTTTTCTAAGCGGGGGCAGGAGCAATCAGCCCCAGCATTTT. It translates to CASSFLSGGRSNQPQHF.